Presented here are 32 T cell receptor beta chains from one specimen sequenced in a study of OX40 agonist ivuxolimab in advanced cancers. Generated by immunoSEQ multiplex PCR, the TCRdb table keeps only in-frame clones and is missing some. This table has about 70,000 clones, approximately 90% appearing once. Material: CD4+ or CD8+ T cells sorted from blood, obtained in a trial of the OX40 agonist ivuxolimab. These receptors were taken from an adult with an advanced solid tumor such as melanoma, head and neck, liver or kidney cancer.

The chain has TRBV4-1 and TRBJ1-6, with 9 positions matching TRBD1. The V gene's germline CDR1 is MGHRA and CDR2 YSYEKL. This CDR3 is built from 16 residues. Germline trimming cut 5 bases from V and 5 bases from J; bases unmatched to any gene: 7. In nucleotides, the CDR3 is TGCGCCAGCAGCTCTCGGGACAGGGTAGATAATTCACCCCTCCACTTT. Residues: CASSSRDRVDNSPLHF.

With regard to this clone: One end of the junction does not line up with germline, which may come from a read error. The V and J genes are TRBV4-1 and TRBJ2-3; D uncertain. Per the germline V gene, CDR1 is MGHRA and CDR2 is YSYEKL. The CDR3 is made up of 14 amino acids. The DNA for the CDR3 is TGCGCCAGCAGGTTTATTTATGGGAACAAATTACCGCATTTT. It translates to CASRFIYGNKLPHF.

To note about this clone: Other DNA sequences in this specimen translate into the identical CDR3. This chain joins TRBV7-8 and TRBJ2-1; tentative D call: TRBD2 (5 bases). This CDR3 contains 15 residues. Trimming left V 2 bases short and J 0 bases short, with 8 bases between. Germline-derived CDR1 and CDR2 are SGHVS and FQNEAQ. CDR3 sequence reads: CASSLRRSSYNEQFF. CDR3 bases: TGTGCCAGCAGCTTACGGAGGAGCTCCTACAATGAGCAGTTCTTC.

This rearrangement joins TRBV10-1 to TRBJ1-1; D is undetermined. Germline V gene lookup returns CDR1 WNHNN and CDR2 SYGVQD (reference sequence). Trimming removed 5 bases at V and 1 base at J, with 5 bases between. The CDR3 has 12 residues. The CDR3 region has the DNA TGCGCCAGCAGTTACCGGAACACTGAAGCTTTCTTT. This codes for CASSYRNTEAFF.

The chain has TRBV6-1 and TRBJ1-5; no firm D call. Germline lookup yields CDR1 MNHNS and CDR2 SASEGT. V lost 0 bases, J lost 7 bases, and 7 bases lay in between. This CDR3 region has 13 residues. CDR3 loop: CASSEALRQPQHF. DNA for the CDR3: TGTGCCAGCAGTGAAGCGCTTCGGCAGCCCCAGCATTTT.

About this clone itself: The same CDR3 arises from other DNA sequences in this sample as well. The genes are TRBV7-9 and TRBJ2-7; D remains unclear. The CDR3 sequence is 11 residues long. Between the trimmed V and J ends, which lost 5 bases and 1 base, there was a span of 3 bases. Per germline, CDR1 SEHNR and CDR2 FQNEAQ (reference sequence). The CDR3 sequence: CASSLSYEQYF. The CDR3 DNA follows: TGTGCCAGCAGCCTATCCTACGAGCAGTACTTC.

The chain employs TRBV30 and TRBJ1-2; D possibly corresponds to TRBD1 (5 bases). The CDR3 loop spans 13 amino acids. V was pared by 6 bases and J by 5 bases, with 16 bases between. Looked up from germline, CDR1 is GTSNPN and CDR2 is SVGIG (reference sequence). This CDR3 is CACGGSVMYGYTF. CDR3 coding DNA: TGTGCCTGCGGGGGGTCAGTTATGTATGGCTACACCTTC.

DNA for the CDR3: TGCGCCAGCAGTGACGGAGCGGGGGGCTTAGAGACCCAGTACTTC. This codes for CASSDGAGGLETQYF. V is TRBV10-1 and J is TRBJ2-5; 9 positions match TRBD2. The CDR3 is made up of 15 amino acids. V shed 3 bases, J shed 4 bases, and the junction held 6 bases outside the gene matches. The germline CDR1 and CDR2 sequences are WNHNN and SYGVQD (reference sequence).

The CDR3 region is CASSQVQGQGFHEQYF. CDR3 coding DNA: TGTGCCAGCAGCCAAGTTCAGGGACAGGGGTTTCACGAGCAGTACTTC. The J gene is TRBJ2-7, the V gene TRBV14, with 10 nucleotides matching TRBD1. CDR1 and CDR2 from the germline V gene are SGHDN and FVKESK. This CDR3 spans 16 amino acids. V dropped 1 base and J dropped 5; count of bases not matched to a gene: 8.

J is TRBJ2-2 and V is TRBV2; TRBD1 matches at 9 bases. The V gene's germline CDR1 is SNHLY and CDR2 FYNNEI. J gave up 2 bases and V 6 bases, and 4 bases lay outside the gene matches. There are 15 residues in the CDR3. The CDR3 DNA reads as TGTGCCAGCAGAGGACAGGGGAAAAACACCGGGGAGCTGTTTTTT. Its protein product is CASRGQGKNTGELFF.

The rearrangement uses TRBV6-1 and TRBJ1-4, with D tentatively TRBD1 (5 bases). V lost 2 bases and J 7 bases, leaving 11 bases between the germline ends. The CDR3 contains 14 residues. CDR1 is MNHNS, CDR2 SASEGT, per germline. CDR3 coding DNA: TGTGCCAGCAGTGAATCGGGGGGGGGTGAAAAACTGTTTTTT. Its protein is CASSESGGGEKLFF.

The rearrangement joins TRBV5-4 to TRBJ2-7, with TRBD1 identical over 8 bases. The V and J ends lost 0 bases and 3 bases, in that order; junction bases with no gene match: 8. This CDR3 has 16 amino acids. The germline CDR1 and CDR2 sequences are SGHNT and YYREEE (reference sequence). The CDR3 here is CASSLAVGGQVYEQYF. CDR3 in DNA: TGTGCCAGCAGCTTGGCAGTTGGGGGACAGGTCTACGAGCAGTACTTC.

V and J are TRBV11-2 and TRBJ2-5; 8 nucleotides line up with TRBD2. V shed 1 base and J 1 base; nucleotides not matched to a gene: 5. Germline V gene lookup returns CDR1 SGHAT and CDR2 FQNNGV. The CDR3 covers 16 residues. The DNA for the CDR3 is TGTGCCAGCAGCTTAGGGCGGGGGGCTAGCCAAGAGACCCAGTACTTC. This encodes CASSLGRGASQETQYF.

The chain employs TRBV5-1 and TRBJ1-1; D may be TRBD1 (5 bases). This CDR3 is built from 15 residues. The germline V gene encodes CDR1 SGHRS and CDR2 YFSETQ. V shed 1 base and J shed 6 bases, with 16 bases lying between them. Written as DNA, the CDR3 is TGCGCCAGCAGCTTGTCGGCAGGGCCGGAGGCTGAAGCTTTCTTT. Encoded protein: CASSLSAGPEAEAFF.

This chain connects TRBV7-6 to TRBJ2-5; 12 bases match TRBD2. The CDR3 runs to 19 residues. V lost 5 bases to trimming and J lost 4 bases; unmatched junction nucleotides: 17. CDR1 and CDR2 from the germline V gene are SGHVS and FNYEAQ. The CDR3 DNA reads TGTGCCAGCAGCCCTGAACCGTCCCTTCTAGCGGGGGGGCCAGAGACCCAGTACTTC. Amino acids: CASSPEPSLLAGGPETQYF. Complete variable domain (other parts from reference TRBV7-6 and TRBJ2-5): GAGVSQSPRYKVTKRGQDVALRCDPISGHVSLYWYRQALGQGPEFLTYFNYEAQQDKSGLPNDRFSAERPEGSISTLTIQRTEQRDSAMYRCASSPEPSLLAGGPETQYFGPGTRLLVL.

The chain uses TRBV19 and TRBJ2-3; D unclear. This CDR3 comprises 13 residues. V was pared by 4 bases and J by 1 base, with 6 bases between. The germline V gene has CDR1 LNHDA and CDR2 SQIVND (reference sequence). The CDR3: CASSTWGTDTQYF. The CDR3 DNA reads TGTGCCAGTAGTACCTGGGGCACAGATACGCAGTATTTT. Full variable domain (outside the CDR3, taken from reference TRBV19 and TRBJ2-3): DGGITQSPKYLFRKEGQNVTLSCEQNLNHDAMYWYRQDPGQGLRLIYYSQIVNDFQKGDIAEGYSVSREKKESFPLTVTSAQKNPTAFYLCASSTWGTDTQYFGPGTRLTVL.

This chain connects TRBV27 to TRBJ2-2, with 7 bases fitting TRBD2. CDR3 length equals 16 residues. V was pared by 6 bases and J by 12 bases, with 19 bases of the junction left unmatched. Germline loops: CDR1 MNHEY, CDR2 SMNVEV (reference sequence). The CDR3 loop is CASSFNGRAAGDQLFF. In nucleotides, the CDR3 is TGTGCCAGCAGCTTTAATGGTCGGGCTGCGGGGGATCAGCTGTTTTTT.

The chain joins TRBV5-6 to TRBJ1-1; D perhaps matches TRBD1 (6 bases). V was trimmed by 4 bases and J by 1 base, leaving 14 bases between them. This CDR3 region has 15 residues. The germline CDR1 and CDR2 sequences are SGHDT and YYEEEE. The CDR3 sequence: CASSLGSTGNTEAFF. DNA for the CDR3: TGTGCCAGCAGCCTAGGTTCGACAGGGAACACTGAAGCTTTCTTT.

The J gene is TRBJ2-3, the V gene TRBV5-1; 8 bases fit TRBD1. Per the germline V gene, CDR1 is SGHRS and CDR2 is YFSETQ. The CDR3 consists of 16 residues. J lost 3 bases, V lost 0 bases, and 6 bases had no gene match. The CDR3 sequence: CASSLGGQASTDTQYF. DNA of the CDR3: TGCGCCAGCAGCTTGGGGGGACAGGCCTCTACAGATACGCAGTATTTT.

This clone has just one count. The J gene is TRBJ1-1, the V gene TRBV10-3; D gene ambiguous. Germline V gene data show CDR1 as ENHRY and CDR2 as SYGVKD. V was clipped by 2 bases and J by 1 base, with 2 bases between them. This CDR3 has 12 amino acids. As DNA, the CDR3 is TGTGCCATCAGTGAGAAGAACACTGAAGCTTTCTTT. Residues: CAISEKNTEAFF.

The chain links TRBV5-6 to TRBJ2-5, with 12 bases matching TRBD2. The CDR3 has 15 amino acids. The ends lost 4 bases at V and 4 bases at J; junction bases unmatched: 5. Germline CDR1 and CDR2: SGHDT and YYEEEE. The CDR3, as DNA: TGTGCCAGCAGCCTGACTAGCGGGGGCGTAGAGACCCAGTACTTC. This sequence encodes CASSLTSGGVETQYF.

This clone was counted once. The chain combines TRBV11-2 with TRBJ2-1; the D gene is possibly TRBD2 (6 bases). The CDR3 totals 15 residues. V lost 5 bases, J lost 3 bases, and 14 bases lay in between. CDR1 and CDR2 from the germline V gene are SGHAT and FQNNGV. CDR3 residues: CASSEPGTYYNEQFF. The CDR3 DNA is TGTGCCAGCAGCGAACCCGGGACTTACTACAATGAGCAGTTCTTC.

The V and J genes are TRBV6-6 and TRBJ2-1, with D uncertain. CDR3 length: 12 residues. V was pared by 7 bases and J by 4 bases, with 8 bases between. Germline loops: CDR1 MNHNY, CDR2 SVGAGI (reference sequence). The CDR3 region has the DNA TGTGCCAGCACGGACCCGTACAATGAGCAGTTCTTC. Translation gives CASTDPYNEQFF.

The J gene is TRBJ2-7, the V gene TRBV7-6, with 8 positions matching TRBD1. The V segment lost 0 bases and the J segment 4 bases; nucleotides outside the gene matches: 5. The CDR3 is 15 amino acids. Looked up from germline, CDR1 is SGHVS and CDR2 is FNYEAQ. CDR3 DNA sequence: TGTGCCAGCAGCTTAGCCCCCAGGGGGCTTTACGAGCAGTACTTC. Protein sequence: CASSLAPRGLYEQYF.

The V call is TRBV10-3, the J call TRBJ1-5; 10 nucleotides align to TRBD1. V was pared by 4 bases and J by 7 bases, with 4 bases of the junction left unmatched. The CDR3 runs to 14 residues. Germline V gives CDR1 ENHRY, CDR2 SYGVKD. The CDR3 coding sequence is TGTGCCATCAGTGCAGGACAGGGGGACCAGCCCCAGCATTTT. Translating it yields CAISAGQGDQPQHF.

This chain uses TRBV27 with TRBJ1-5; D is possibly TRBD1 (6 bases). Trimming took off 7 bases at V and 0 bases at J, with 13 bases between the two ends. Looked up from germline, CDR1 is MNHEY and CDR2 is SMNVEV (reference sequence). The CDR3 contains 15 residues. DNA of the CDR3: TGTGCCAGCAAAGGGGGAAGTCATAGCAATCAGCCCCAGCATTTT. Protein: CASKGGSHSNQPQHF.

The chain uses TRBV2 and TRBJ1-2; 8 bases map to TRBD1. V was clipped by 5 bases and J by 4 bases; unmatched bases: 6. The CDR3 runs 14 residues. CDR1 SNHLY and CDR2 FYNNEI come from the germline V gene. The CDR3 loop is CASSRPGTGYGYTF. As DNA, the CDR3 is TGTGCCAGCAGTCGACCCGGGACAGGCTATGGCTACACCTTC.

The chain couples TRBV5-1 to TRBJ2-1, with 8 bases identical to TRBD2. The CDR3 totals 14 residues. Germline trimming cut 5 bases from V and 5 bases from J; bases unmatched to any gene: 6. Germline assignment: CDR1 SGHRS and CDR2 YFSETQ. The CDR3 region has the DNA TGCGCCAGCAGTACTAACGGGGGGGACAATGAGCAGTTCTTC. Amino acid sequence: CASSTNGGDNEQFF.

The rearrangement joins TRBV30 to TRBJ2-1, with 9 bases lining up with TRBD1. CDR1 is GTSNPN and CDR2 is SVGIG in the germline V gene (reference sequence). With 4 bases clipped from V and 9 bases from J, the junction kept 4 bases outside the gene matches. This CDR3 is built from 12 residues. The CDR3: CAWTRQGGEQFF. The CDR3 coding sequence is TGTGCCTGGACCAGACAGGGGGGTGAGCAGTTCTTC.

The V and J genes are TRBV18 and TRBJ1-2; D remains unclear. The V end was cut by 3 bases, the J end by 6 bases, with 8 bases between. The germline V gene has CDR1 KGHSH and CDR2 LQKENI. The CDR3 spans 12 residues. CDR3 amino acids: CASSPYIDGYTF. DNA of the CDR3: TGTGCCAGCTCACCCTATATCGATGGCTACACCTTC.

J is TRBJ2-4 and V is TRBV19; 8 positions match TRBD1. CDR1 and CDR2 from the germline V gene are LNHDA and SQIVND (reference sequence). V lost 3 bases to trimming and J lost 0 bases; unmatched junction nucleotides: 1. The CDR3 consists of 15 residues. CDR3 sequence: CASSMDRVAKNIQYF. CDR3 in DNA: TGTGCCAGTAGTATGGACAGGGTAGCCAAAAACATTCAGTACTTC. Supplemented by reference TRBV19 and TRBJ2-4, the full variable domain reads DGGITQSPKYLFRKEGQNVTLSCEQNLNHDAMYWYRQDPGQGLRLIYYSQIVNDFQKGDIAEGYSVSREKKESFPLTVTSAQKNPTAFYLCASSMDRVAKNIQYFGAGTRLSVL.

The V gene is TRBV7-2, the J gene TRBJ1-6, with D tentatively TRBD1 (5 bases). Trimming stripped 1 base from V and 0 bases from J, with 13 bases between. This CDR3 is 18 amino acids long. Germline V lookup: CDR1 SGHTA, CDR2 FQGNSA. The CDR3 protein is CASSLVGSGSSYNSPLHF. In DNA, the CDR3 is TGTGCCAGCAGCTTAGTAGGGTCAGGGAGCTCCTATAATTCACCCCTCCACTTT.